Presented here are 22 T cell receptor beta chains from one specimen sequenced in a study of blood T cell repertoires in COVID-19 (dated by TCRdb to the early 2020s). Library construction relied on the immunoSEQ multiplex PCR assay. Here the immuneACCESS table is served through TCRdb, limited to in-frame sequences with V and J called. Missing clones are a known gap in these copies; in checked studies unresolved V genes cover under half, and the rest lacks a known reason. The sample table shows 150,000 to 200,000 clones, and roughly 85% are seen once. About 10% of the sample comes from the top ten. Source material: peripheral blood. The receptors come from a human donor with active or convalescent COVID-19. The donor label of this sample is uncertain.

V usage is TRBV7-2 and J usage is TRBJ2-3; 9 bases are shared with TRBD2. Per the germline V gene, CDR1 is SGHTA and CDR2 is FQGNSA. V trimming: 1 base; J trimming: 7 bases; junction bases outside the gene matches: 6. This CDR3 is 15 amino acids long. For the CDR3, the DNA is TGTGCCAGCAGCTTAGTCCGCGGGGGGGTGAATACGCAGTATTTT. Protein product: CASSLVRGGVNTQYF.

V usage is TRBV19 and J usage is TRBJ2-1, with 15 bases identical to TRBD2. This CDR3 spans 16 amino acids. Germline lookup yields CDR1 LNHDA and CDR2 SQIVND (reference sequence). V lost 4 bases, J lost 7 bases, and 5 bases stayed unmatched. In DNA, the CDR3 is TGTGCCAGTAGTAAAGGACTAGCGGGAGGGGGAAATGAGCAGTTCTTC. It yields the protein CASSKGLAGGGNEQFF.

The CDR3 here is CASTGPGTGNTGELFF. In DNA, the CDR3 is TGTGCCAGCACCGGGCCCGGGACAGGGAACACCGGGGAGCTGTTTTTT. The chain employs TRBV27 and TRBJ2-2, with TRBD1 identical over 8 bases. Germline CDR1 and CDR2: MNHEY and SMNVEV (reference sequence). The trim removed 7 bases at V and 1 base at J, leaving 8 bases unmatched. This CDR3 region has 16 residues.

V gene TRBV27 combines with J gene TRBJ1-5, with 9 positions matching TRBD1. With 5 bases clipped from V and 7 bases from J, the junction kept 6 bases outside the gene matches. CDR3 size: 14 residues. Germline CDR1 reads MNHEY; CDR2 reads SMNVEV (reference sequence). CDR3 in amino acids: CASSPGTGRQPQHF. For the CDR3, the DNA is TGTGCCAGCAGTCCCGGGACAGGGCGCCAGCCCCAGCATTTT.

J is TRBJ2-3 and V is TRBV28, with a possible D match to TRBD1 (5 bases). Trimming took off 6 bases at V and 4 bases at J, with 14 bases between the two ends. This CDR3 is built from 14 residues. Germline lookup yields CDR1 MDHEN and CDR2 SYDVKM. CDR3 nucleotides: TGTGCCAGCAGCGAAGGGGTTACAGCAGATACGCAGTATTTT. It translates to CASSEGVTADTQYF.

Of note for this clone: Germline is not matched at one junction end, which may reflect a read error. The chain carries TRBV7-7 and TRBJ2-5; D gene ambiguous. Per germline, CDR1 SSHAT and CDR2 FNYEAQ (reference sequence). The CDR3 runs to 14 residues. The CDR3 nucleotides read TGTGCTAGCAGCCTCCTAGGTCTAGGAGAGACCCAGTACTTC. Its translation is CASSLLGLGETQYF. Full variable domain (missing parts from reference TRBV7-7 and TRBJ2-5): GAGVSQSPRYKVTKRGQDVTLRCDPISSHATLYWYQQALGQGPEFLTYFNYEAQPDKSGLPSDRFSAERPEGSISTLTIQRTEQRDSAMYRCASSLLGLGETQYFGPGTRLLVL.

This chain connects TRBV28 to TRBJ2-7; the D gene is possibly TRBD2 (5 bases). V was shortened by 0 bases and J by 3 bases, with 12 bases between the two germline ends. Looked up from germline, CDR1 is MDHEN and CDR2 is SYDVKM. This CDR3 has 15 residues. The CDR3 DNA sequence: TGTGCCAGCAGTTTATGGGGCCTCACTAGCTACGAGCAGTACTTC. It translates to CASSLWGLTSYEQYF. Complete variable domain (other parts from reference TRBV28 and TRBJ2-7): DVKVTQSSRYLVKRTGEKVFLECVQDMDHENMFWYRQDPGLGLRLIYFSYDVKMKEKGDIPEGYSVSREKKERFSLILESASTNQTSMYLCASSLWGLTSYEQYFGPGTRLTVT.

V is TRBV28 and J is TRBJ2-7; TRBD2 matches 10 bases. The germline CDR1 and CDR2 sequences are MDHEN and SYDVKM. This CDR3 is built from 14 residues. V was pared by 5 bases and J by 7 bases, with 8 bases of the junction left unmatched. CDR3 sequence (DNA): TGTGCCAGCAGTATCAGAGCGGGAGGGGATGAGCAGTACTTC. It is translated as CASSIRAGGDEQYF.

This rearrangement joins TRBV7-2 to TRBJ2-5, with 12 bases identical to TRBD2. This CDR3 is built from 17 residues. The germline V gene has CDR1 SGHTA and CDR2 FQGNSA. J gave up 4 bases and V 4 bases, and 10 bases lay outside the gene matches. The CDR3 region is CASSSVGLAGTGETQYF. The CDR3 DNA follows: TGTGCCAGCAGCTCAGTCGGACTAGCGGGGACTGGAGAGACCCAGTACTTC.

The rearrangement joins TRBV27 to TRBJ1-4; 9 nucleotides match TRBD1. The CDR3 runs 15 residues. CDR1 is MNHEY and CDR2 is SMNVEV in the germline V gene (reference sequence). After removal of 10 bases from V and 2 bases from J, the junction contained 8 bases not matched to a gene. CDR3 DNA: TGTGCCAACGCTTCCGGGACAGGGACTAATGAAAAACTGTTTTTT. It is translated as CANASGTGTNEKLFF.

This clone was seen only a few times. The J gene is TRBJ2-7, the V gene TRBV5-1; 11 nucleotides match TRBD1. With V trimmed by 0 bases and J by 7 bases, 6 bases remained unmatched. Germline values: CDR1 SGHRS, CDR2 YFSETQ. CDR3 length equals 15 residues. The CDR3 bases are TGCGCCAGCAGCTTGGCCGGGACAGGGGGAGGAGAGCAGTACTTC. It codes for CASSLAGTGGGEQYF.

The V and J genes are TRBV19 and TRBJ2-5; 8 bases are shared with TRBD1. Germline CDR1 reads LNHDA; CDR2 reads SQIVND (reference sequence). The CDR3 has 16 amino acids. V was pared by 1 base and J by 5 bases, with 9 bases of the junction left unmatched. CDR3 loop: CASSIATGARWETQYF. CDR3 nucleotide sequence: TGTGCCAGTAGTATAGCGACAGGGGCCCGGTGGGAGACCCAGTACTTC.

The chain employs TRBV7-9 and TRBJ2-1; 7 bases fit TRBD2. V lost 3 bases, J lost 8 bases, and 13 bases stayed unmatched. Germline V lookup: CDR1 SEHNR, CDR2 FQNEAQ (reference sequence). The CDR3 has 16 residues. The CDR3 protein is CASSFPTSAPADEQFF. CDR3 nucleotide sequence: TGTGCCAGCAGCTTTCCTACTAGCGCCCCGGCCGATGAGCAGTTCTTC. The complete variable domain, with remaining parts taken from reference TRBV7-9 and TRBJ2-1, reads DTGVSQNPRHKITKRGQNVTFRCDPISEHNRLYWYRQTLGQGPEFLTYFQNEAQLEKSRLLSDRFSAERPKGSFSTLEIQRTEQGDSAMYLCASSFPTSAPADEQFFGPGTRLTVL.

The chain uses TRBV10-1 and TRBJ2-1; TRBD2 matches 15 bases. This CDR3 has 17 residues. CDR1 and CDR2 from the germline V gene are WNHNN and SYGVQD (reference sequence). V lost 4 bases and J lost 8; bases outside the gene matches: 9. CDR3 amino acids: CASSAGLAGGPGDEQFF. CDR3 DNA: TGCGCCAGCAGTGCAGGACTAGCGGGAGGGCCAGGAGATGAGCAGTTCTTC.

Here the CDR3 reads CATSAQGGAYYEQYF. For the CDR3, the DNA is TGTGCCACCAGTGCTCAAGGGGGTGCCTACTACGAGCAGTACTTC. V usage is TRBV24-1 and J usage is TRBJ2-7, with TRBD1 as a possible D gene (6 bases). Trimming shortened V by 5 bases and J by 3 bases, and 16 bases separated the two germline ends. This CDR3 comprises 15 residues. Looked up from germline, CDR1 is KGHDR and CDR2 is SFDVKD.

V is TRBV4-3 and J is TRBJ1-6, with D perhaps matching TRBD1 (6 bases). The V gene lost 4 bases and the J gene lost 5 bases, with 18 bases spanning the gap. The CDR3 runs to 17 residues. The germline V gene has CDR1 LGHNA and CDR2 YSLEER. CDR3 protein: CASSRVGTGTNNSPLHF. DNA for the CDR3: TGCGCCAGCAGCCGAGTGGGTACAGGGACTAATAATTCACCCCTCCACTTT.

The genes are TRBV6-2 or TRBV6-3 and TRBJ1-4; 7 nucleotides agree with TRBD1. V was clipped by 6 bases and J by 0 bases; unmatched bases: 4. CDR3 length equals 15 residues. The V gene's germline CDR1 is MNHEY and CDR2 SVGEGT. For the CDR3, the DNA is TGTGCCAGCAGCTCCGGACAGGCAACTAATGAAAAACTGTTTTTT. This sequence encodes CASSSGQATNEKLFF.

The chain carries TRBV7-2 and TRBJ2-1, with 8 bases matching TRBD2. From germline, CDR1 is SGHTA and CDR2 FQGNSA. This CDR3 has 16 residues. The V gene end was trimmed by 3 bases and the J gene end by 4 bases; junction bases not matched to a gene: 8. The CDR3 DNA is TGTGCCAGCAGCTTGAGGGGCGGGGGGCCTTACAATGAGCAGTTCTTC. Residues: CASSLRGGGPYNEQFF.

The gene calls are TRBV30 and TRBJ1-3; TRBD1 matches 8 bases. CDR3 size: 17 residues. The germline V gene has CDR1 GTSNPN and CDR2 SVGIG (reference sequence). The V and J ends lost 0 bases and 4 bases, in that order; junction bases with no gene match: 11. Here the CDR3 reads CAWSVLPQGAIGNTIYF. The DNA for the CDR3 is TGTGCCTGGAGTGTACTTCCCCAGGGGGCTATCGGAAACACCATATATTTT.

The chain combines TRBV7-9 with TRBJ1-5; D is possibly TRBD1 (6 bases). Germline CDR1 SEHNR, CDR2 FQNEAQ (reference sequence). This CDR3 has 16 residues. The V end was cut by 1 base, the J end by 2 bases, with 12 bases between. In DNA form, the CDR3 reads TGTGCCAGCAGCTTAGAAGGGGGTCGGGGCAATCAGCCCCAGCATTTT. Translated: CASSLEGGRGNQPQHF.

For the CDR3, the DNA is TGTGCCAGCAACCTTGATCTGGGGGGAACGGGCGGGGAGCTGTTTTTT. The encoded protein is CASNLDLGGTGGELFF. V gene TRBV2 combines with J gene TRBJ2-2, with a weak D call TRBD2 (6 bases). Trimming pared 7 bases from V and 7 bases from J, leaving 22 bases between. Germline CDR1 reads SNHLY; CDR2 reads FYNNEI. This CDR3 comprises 16 residues.

This clone was recorded a few times. The V gene is TRBV4-1, the J gene TRBJ1-2; 7 nucleotides align to TRBD1. Germline CDR1 reads MGHRA; CDR2 reads YSYEKL. CDR3 size: 13 residues. The V segment lost 4 bases and the J segment 3 bases; nucleotides outside the gene matches: 2. The CDR3 here is CASSPQGDYGYTF. As DNA, the CDR3 is TGCGCCAGCAGCCCCCAGGGGGACTATGGCTACACCTTC.